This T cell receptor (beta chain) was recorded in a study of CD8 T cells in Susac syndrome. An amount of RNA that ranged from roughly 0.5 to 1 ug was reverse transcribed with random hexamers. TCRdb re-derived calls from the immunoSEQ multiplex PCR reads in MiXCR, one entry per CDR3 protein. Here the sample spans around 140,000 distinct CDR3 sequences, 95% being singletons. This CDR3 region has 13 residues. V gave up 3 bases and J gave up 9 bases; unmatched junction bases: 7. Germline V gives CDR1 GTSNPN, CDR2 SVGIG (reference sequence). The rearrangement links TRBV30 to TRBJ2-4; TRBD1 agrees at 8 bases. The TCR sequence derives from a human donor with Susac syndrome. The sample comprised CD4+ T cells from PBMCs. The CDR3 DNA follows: TGTGCCTGGAGGGGGACAGGAGGGGCCATTCAGTACTTC. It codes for CAWRGTGGAIQYF.